Each of the 7 T cell receptor beta chains below was sequenced from the same sample in a study of T cells in women clearing cervical HPV infection. Clones were sequenced by immunoSEQ multiplex PCR, and TCRdb holds only the in-frame ones, with some missing. This sample's clone table lists 20,000 or so clones. Sequenced: blood buffy coat. The receptors stem from a woman between 18 and 69 years old with a cervical HPV16 infection that either progressed to CIN3+ or cleared (not recorded which).

Points on this clone: Read sequence stops 3 residues before the CDR3 end, and the germline J gene provides the missing end. The chain has TRBV6-1 and TRBJ2-2; D not certain. V lost 2 bases and J lost 2, with 6 bases in between. The germline gives CDR1 MNHNS, CDR2 SASEGT. The CDR3 length is 14 residues. The CDR3 spells CASSEPGNTGELFF. The covered CDR3 bases are TGTGCCAGCAGTGAACCGGGTAACACCGGGGAG.

Concerning this clone itself: The read ends 3 residues shy of where the CDR3 ends; the end is completed using the germline J gene. V usage is TRBV6-1 and J usage is TRBJ2-1; possible D gene TRBD2, 6 bases. The germline V gene encodes CDR1 MNHNS and CDR2 SASEGT. Between the trimmed V and J ends, which lost 1 base and 5 bases, there was a span of 15 bases. The CDR3 covers 16 residues. CDR3 bases read: TGTGCCAGCAGTGAAGAGGGGATAGCGGTGGACAATGAG. It encodes CASSEEGIAVDNE. The entire CDR3 is CASSEEGIAVDNEQFF.

Points on this clone: The read falls 3 residues short of the CDR3 end, and the missing part is taken from the germline J gene. J is TRBJ2-2 and V is TRBV30, with TRBD2 as a possible D gene (6 bases). The CDR3 extends over 17 amino acids. Trimming cost V 0 bases and J 5 bases, with 19 bases left between them. Germline lookup yields CDR1 GTSNPN and CDR2 SVGIG (reference sequence). The chain's CDR3 is CAWSVGSGELGTGELFF. Partial CDR3 DNA: TGTGCCTGGAGTGTTGGGTCGGGGGAGCTGGGTACCGGGGAG.

As concerns this clone: From the germline J gene comes the end of the CDR3, since the read stops 3 residues before it. The V call is TRBV7-2, the J call TRBJ2-5; a possible D gene is TRBD2 (6 bases). The CDR3 loop spans 15 amino acids. V was shortened by 2 bases and J by 1 base, with 11 bases between the two germline ends. From germline, CDR1 is SGHTA and CDR2 FQGNSA. The DNA read from the CDR3 is TGTGCCAGCAGCTTAATTGGAGGGCCCCAAGAGACC. This encodes CASSLIGGPQET. The whole CDR3 reads CASSLIGGPQETQYF.

A remark on this clone: The CDR3 goes on 3 residues after the read ends, and that part is filled in from the germline J gene. The chain carries TRBV5-5 and TRBJ2-2; TRBD1 aligns across 7 bases. This CDR3 contains 15 residues. Germline V gene data show CDR1 as SGHKS and CDR2 as YYEKEE (reference sequence). V lost 2 bases, J lost 3 bases, and 4 bases stayed unmatched. CDR3 DNA, as far as it was read: TGTGCCAGCAGCTTTTCAGGGGGTGACACCGGGGAG. It translates to CASSFSGGDTGE. The CDR3, in full, reads CASSFSGGDTGELFF.

As for this clone: The read ends 3 residues early relative to the CDR3; the germline J gene fills the gap. This chain uses TRBV19 with TRBJ2-1; 8 positions match TRBD1. Germline loops: CDR1 LNHDA, CDR2 SQIVND (reference sequence). The CDR3 is 15 residues long. J gave up 3 bases and V 6 bases, and 7 bases lay outside the gene matches. The CDR3 bases that were read are TGTGCCAGTAGCTTACAGGGGGACGGCTACAATGAG. This codes for CASSLQGDGYNE. From start to end, the CDR3 is CASSLQGDGYNEQFF.

Turning to this clone: The CDR3 end is not reached by the read, which stops 3 residues before it; the germline J gene fills it in. J is TRBJ2-5 and V is TRBV5-1, with 7 bases aligning to TRBD2. The germline V gene has CDR1 SGHRS and CDR2 YFSETQ. The V segment lost 4 bases and the J segment 5 bases; nucleotides outside the gene matches: 14. The CDR3 consists of 16 residues. The chain's CDR3 is CASSTTSSGEGETQYF. The covered CDR3 bases are TGCGCCAGCAGCACAACTTCTAGCGGAGAGGGGGAGACC.